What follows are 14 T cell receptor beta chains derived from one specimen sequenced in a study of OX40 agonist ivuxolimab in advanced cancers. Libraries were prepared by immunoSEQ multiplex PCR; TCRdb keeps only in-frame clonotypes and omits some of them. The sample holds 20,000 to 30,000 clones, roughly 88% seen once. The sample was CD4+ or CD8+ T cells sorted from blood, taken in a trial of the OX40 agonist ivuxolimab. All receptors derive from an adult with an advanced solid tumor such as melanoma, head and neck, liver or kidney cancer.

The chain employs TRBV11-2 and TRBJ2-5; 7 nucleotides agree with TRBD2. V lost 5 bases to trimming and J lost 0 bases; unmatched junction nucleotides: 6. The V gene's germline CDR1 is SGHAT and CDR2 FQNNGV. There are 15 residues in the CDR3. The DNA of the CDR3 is TGTGCCAGCAGCGCTGGGGGGGGGAACCAAGAGACCCAGTACTTC. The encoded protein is CASSAGGGNQETQYF.

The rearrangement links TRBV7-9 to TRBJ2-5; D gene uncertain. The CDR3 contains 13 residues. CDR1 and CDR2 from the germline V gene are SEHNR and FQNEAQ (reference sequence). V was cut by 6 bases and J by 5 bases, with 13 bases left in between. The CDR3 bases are TGTGCCAGCAGTATTAACACATTGGAGACCCAGTACTTC. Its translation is CASSINTLETQYF.

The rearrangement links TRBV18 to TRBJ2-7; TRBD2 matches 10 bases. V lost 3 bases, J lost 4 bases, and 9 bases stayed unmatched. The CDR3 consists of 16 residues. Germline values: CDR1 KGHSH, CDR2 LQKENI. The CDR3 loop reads CASSPGYLAGAYEQYF. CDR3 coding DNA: TGTGCCAGCTCACCCGGATACCTAGCGGGAGCGTACGAGCAGTACTTC.

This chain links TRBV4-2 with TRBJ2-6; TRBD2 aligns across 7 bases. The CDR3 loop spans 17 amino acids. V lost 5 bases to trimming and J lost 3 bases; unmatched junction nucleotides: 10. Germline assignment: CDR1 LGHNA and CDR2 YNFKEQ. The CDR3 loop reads CASSGASGADGANVLTF. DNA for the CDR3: TGTGCCAGCAGCGGAGCGAGCGGGGCAGATGGGGCCAACGTCCTGACTTTC.

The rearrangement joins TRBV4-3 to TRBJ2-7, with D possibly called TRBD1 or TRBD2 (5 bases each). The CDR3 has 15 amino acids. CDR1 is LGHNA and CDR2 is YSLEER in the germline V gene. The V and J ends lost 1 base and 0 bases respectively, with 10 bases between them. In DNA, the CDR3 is TGCGCCAGCAGCCAAGCCGGGGCCGTCTCCTACGAGCAGTACTTC. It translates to CASSQAGAVSYEQYF.

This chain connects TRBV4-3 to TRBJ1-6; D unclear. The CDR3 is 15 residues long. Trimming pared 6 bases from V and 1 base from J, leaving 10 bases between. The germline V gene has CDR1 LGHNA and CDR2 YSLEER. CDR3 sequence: CASSPTRSYNSPLHF. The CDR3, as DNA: TGCGCCAGCAGTCCGACTAGGTCCTATAATTCACCCCTCCACTTT.

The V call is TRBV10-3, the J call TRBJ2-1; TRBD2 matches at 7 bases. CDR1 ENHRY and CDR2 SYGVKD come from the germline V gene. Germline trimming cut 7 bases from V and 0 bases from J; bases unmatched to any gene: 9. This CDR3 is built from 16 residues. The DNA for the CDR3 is TGTGCCATCAATACGGCTAGCGGTAGCTCCTACAATGAGCAGTTCTTC. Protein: CAINTASGSSYNEQFF.

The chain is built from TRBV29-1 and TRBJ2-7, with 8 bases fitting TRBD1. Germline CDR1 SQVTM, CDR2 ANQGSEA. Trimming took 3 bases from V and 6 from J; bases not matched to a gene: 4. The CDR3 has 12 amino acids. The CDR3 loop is CSVDPTGGEQYF. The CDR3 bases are TGCAGCGTTGACCCTACAGGGGGCGAGCAGTACTTC.

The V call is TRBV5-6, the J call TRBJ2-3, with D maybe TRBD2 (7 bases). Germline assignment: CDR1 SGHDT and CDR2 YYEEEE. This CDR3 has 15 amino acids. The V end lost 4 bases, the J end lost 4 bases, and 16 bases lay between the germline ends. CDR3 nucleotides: TGTGCCAGCAGCCGACCCGGGGGGCTCGCAGATACGCAGTATTTT. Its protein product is CASSRPGGLADTQYF.

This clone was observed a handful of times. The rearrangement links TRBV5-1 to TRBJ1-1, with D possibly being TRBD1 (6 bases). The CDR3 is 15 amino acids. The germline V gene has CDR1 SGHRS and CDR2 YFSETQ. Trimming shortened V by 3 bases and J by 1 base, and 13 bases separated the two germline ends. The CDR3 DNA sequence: TGCGCCAGCAGCTCGGGACACTTTTCGAACACTGAAGCTTTCTTT. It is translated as CASSSGHFSNTEAFF.

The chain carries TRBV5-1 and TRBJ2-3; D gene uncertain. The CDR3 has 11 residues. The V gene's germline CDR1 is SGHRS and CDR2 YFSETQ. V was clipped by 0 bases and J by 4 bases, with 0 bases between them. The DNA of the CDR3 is TGCGCCAGCAGCTTGGCAGATACGCAGTATTTT. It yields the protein CASSLADTQYF. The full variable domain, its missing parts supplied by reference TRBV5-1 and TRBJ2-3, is KAGVTQTPRYLIKTRGQQVTLSCSPISGHRSVSWYQQTPGQGLQFLFEYFSETQRNKGNFPGRFSGRQFSNSRSEMNVSTLELGDSALYLCASSLADTQYFGPGTRLTVL.

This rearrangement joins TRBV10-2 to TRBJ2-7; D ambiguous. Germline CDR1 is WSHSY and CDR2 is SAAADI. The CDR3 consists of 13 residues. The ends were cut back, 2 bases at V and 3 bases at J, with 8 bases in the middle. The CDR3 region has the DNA TGCGCCAGCAGTGAGAACCGTTACTACGAGCAGTACTTC. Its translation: CASSENRYYEQYF.

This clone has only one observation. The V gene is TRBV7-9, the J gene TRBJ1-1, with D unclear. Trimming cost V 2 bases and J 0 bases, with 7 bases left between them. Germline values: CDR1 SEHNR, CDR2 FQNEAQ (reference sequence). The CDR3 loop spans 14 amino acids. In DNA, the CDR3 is TGTGCCAGCAGCTTAATAGGGATGAACACTGAAGCTTTCTTT. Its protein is CASSLIGMNTEAFF.

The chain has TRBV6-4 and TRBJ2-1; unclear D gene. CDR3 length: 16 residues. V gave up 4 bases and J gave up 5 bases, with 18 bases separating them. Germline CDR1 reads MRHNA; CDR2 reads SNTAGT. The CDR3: CASSGGLGTLHNEQFF. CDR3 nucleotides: TGTGCCAGCAGTGGTGGTCTGGGAACGTTGCACAATGAGCAGTTCTTC.